What follows describes a single TCR beta chain. Its antigen is unknown. Sequencing was performed with immunoSEQ multiplex PCR; in TCRdb, only in-frame clones are kept and a portion is missing. This sample yields roughly 300,000 clones, of which 80% to 90% are seen a single time; about 0.91% belongs to the top ten. The record originates from a study of cytomegalovirus exposure and HLA in healthy donors. General study findings and limits: TCR beta chains numbering some 160 were designated cytomegalovirus-associated.

Germline lookup yields CDR1 ENHRY and CDR2 SYGVKD. Trimming took 3 bases from V and 12 from J; bases not matched to a gene: 17. The CDR3 loop spans 15 amino acids. This chain joins TRBV10-3 and TRBJ2-7; 7 nucleotides match TRBD1. The clonotype originates from a woman under 30 in good health and CMV-seronegative. Sequencing was done on a sample of PBMCs. The CDR3 reads CAISDDGQVPLGRYF. CDR3 nucleotide sequence: TGTGCCATCAGTGATGACGGACAGGTCCCCCTCGGCCGGTACTTC.